This TCR beta chain was profiled in a study of shared clonotypes between healthy human individuals. As for the study in general: A couple of women and a few men aged 18 to 49 made up the donors. Findings and limits, study-wide: Only a few donors were included, so the genetic and exposure-history diversity represented was limited.

Comments on this clone: What it binds is not known.

For each subset, genomic DNA was distributed in equal portions over several immunoSEQ plates. Here immunoSEQ multiplex PCR was the method, and the copy in TCRdb shows in-frame clones only, minus some. This sample has about 1 million clones, with about 76% found just once. All the donors were Caucasian adults who lived in Nashville, Tennessee. The germline gives CDR1 LNHNV, CDR2 YYDKDF (reference sequence). The trim removed 4 bases at V and 3 bases at J, leaving 6 bases unmatched. The CDR3 totals 14 residues. The chain carries TRBV15 and TRBJ2-7, with 7 positions matching TRBD1. This clonotype was obtained from a young man in good health. Sequenced: memory CD4+ T cells sorted from blood. Subset: CD45RA-negative fraction. CDR3 sequence (DNA): TGTGCCACCAGCACGGGACAGTTCGTCTACGAGCAGTACTTC. It specifies CATSTGQFVYEQYF.